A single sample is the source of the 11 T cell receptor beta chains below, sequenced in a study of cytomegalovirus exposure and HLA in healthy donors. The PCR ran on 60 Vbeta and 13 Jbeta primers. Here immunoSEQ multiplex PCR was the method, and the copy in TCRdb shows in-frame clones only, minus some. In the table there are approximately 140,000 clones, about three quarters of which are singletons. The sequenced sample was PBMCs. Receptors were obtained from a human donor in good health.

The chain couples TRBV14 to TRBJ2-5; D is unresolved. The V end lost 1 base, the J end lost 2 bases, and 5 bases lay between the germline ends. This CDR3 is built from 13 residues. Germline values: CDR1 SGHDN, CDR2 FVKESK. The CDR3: CASSQVGQETQYF. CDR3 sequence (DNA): TGTGCCAGCAGCCAAGTCGGGCAAGAGACCCAGTACTTC.

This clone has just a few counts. CDR3: CASSVIAGGSGANVLTF. CDR3 nucleotides: TGTGCCAGCAGCGTAATAGCGGGGGGCTCTGGGGCCAACGTCCTGACTTTC. The rearrangement joins TRBV7-2 to TRBJ2-6; 10 bases map to TRBD2. The CDR3 consists of 17 residues. Germline lookup yields CDR1 SGHTA and CDR2 FQGNSA. J lost 0 bases, V lost 5 bases, and 4 bases had no gene match.

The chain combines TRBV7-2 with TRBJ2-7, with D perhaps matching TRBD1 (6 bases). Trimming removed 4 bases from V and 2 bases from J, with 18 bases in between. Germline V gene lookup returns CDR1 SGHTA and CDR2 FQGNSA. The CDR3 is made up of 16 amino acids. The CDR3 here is CASSSRVLTGPYEQYF. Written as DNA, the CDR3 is TGTGCCAGCAGCTCACGCGTTCTAACAGGGCCCTACGAGCAGTACTTC.

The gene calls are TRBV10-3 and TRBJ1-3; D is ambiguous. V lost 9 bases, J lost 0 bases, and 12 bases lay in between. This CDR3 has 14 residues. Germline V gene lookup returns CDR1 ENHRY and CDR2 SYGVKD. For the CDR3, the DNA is TGTGCCATTAGGCGGGCAAACTCTGGAAACACCATATATTTT. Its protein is CAIRRANSGNTIYF.

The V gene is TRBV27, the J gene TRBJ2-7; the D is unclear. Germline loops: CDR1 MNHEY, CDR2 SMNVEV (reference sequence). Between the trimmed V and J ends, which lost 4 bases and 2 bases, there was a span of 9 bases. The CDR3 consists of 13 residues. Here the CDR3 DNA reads TGTGCCAGCAGTTCTGGCAGGCCCTACGAGCAGTACTTC. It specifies CASSSGRPYEQYF.

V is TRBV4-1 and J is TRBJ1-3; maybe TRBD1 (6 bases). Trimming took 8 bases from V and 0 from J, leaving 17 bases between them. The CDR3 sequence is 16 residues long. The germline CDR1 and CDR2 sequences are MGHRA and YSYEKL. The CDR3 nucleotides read TGCGCCAGCGGGGACACCCCACAGAGCTCTGGAAACACCATATATTTT. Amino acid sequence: CASGDTPQSSGNTIYF.

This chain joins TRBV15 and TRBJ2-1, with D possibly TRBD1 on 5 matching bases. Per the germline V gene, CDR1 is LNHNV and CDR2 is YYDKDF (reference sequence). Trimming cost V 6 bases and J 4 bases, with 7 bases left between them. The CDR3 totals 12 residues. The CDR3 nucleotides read TGTGCCACCAGGGCAGGGTACAATGAGCAGTTCTTC. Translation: CATRAGYNEQFF. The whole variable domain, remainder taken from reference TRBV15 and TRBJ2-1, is DAMVIQNPRYQVTQFGKPVTLSCSQTLNHNVMYWYQQKSSQAPKLLFHYYDKDFNNEADTPDNFQSRRPNTSFCFLDIRSPGLGDTAMYLCATRAGYNEQFFGPGTRLTVL.

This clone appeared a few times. CDR3 protein: CASSDLGLVGNQPQHF. The CDR3 nucleotides read TGTGCCAGCAGTGATCTGGGGCTGGTAGGGAATCAGCCCCAGCATTTT. J is TRBJ1-5 and V is TRBV6-1, with D perhaps TRBD1 (5 bases). CDR3 length: 16 residues. V shed 3 bases and J shed 4 bases, with 16 bases lying between them. Germline loops: CDR1 MNHNS, CDR2 SASEGT.

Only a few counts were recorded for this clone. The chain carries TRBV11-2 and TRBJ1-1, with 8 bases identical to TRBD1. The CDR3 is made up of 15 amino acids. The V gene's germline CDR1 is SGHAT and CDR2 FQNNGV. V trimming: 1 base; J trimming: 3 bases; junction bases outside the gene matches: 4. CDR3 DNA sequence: TGTGCCAGCAGCTTAGGGCAGGGGGCTTACACTGAAGCTTTCTTT. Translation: CASSLGQGAYTEAFF.

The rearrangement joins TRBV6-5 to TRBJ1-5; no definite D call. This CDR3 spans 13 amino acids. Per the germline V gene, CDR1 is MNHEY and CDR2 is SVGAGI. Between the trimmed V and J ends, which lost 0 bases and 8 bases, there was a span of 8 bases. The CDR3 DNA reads TGTGCCAGCAGTTACTCGGGCGTGGAGCCCCAGCATTTT. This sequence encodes CASSYSGVEPQHF.

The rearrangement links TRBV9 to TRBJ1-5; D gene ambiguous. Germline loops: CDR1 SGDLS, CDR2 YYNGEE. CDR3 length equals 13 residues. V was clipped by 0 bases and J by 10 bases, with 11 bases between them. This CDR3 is CASSVGAFTPQHF. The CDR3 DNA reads TGTGCCAGCAGCGTAGGGGCGTTTACTCCCCAGCATTTT.